The entry below describes one T cell receptor beta chain. Its specificity is not known. This specimen comes from a study of T-cell reconstitution after alpha-beta-depleted transplantation in children. Study outcomes and limitations: At one year after transplant, newly produced T cells mostly accounted for T-cell counts and diversity. The origin of high day-60 TCRbeta diversity in some patients lay in surviving recipient T cells and thymic progenitors. Several hundred rapidly expanded clones from non-depleted graft cells reportedly supplied alpha-beta T cells about two months post-transplant.

Researchers prepared the TCRbeta library using unique molecular identifiers, the study reports. TCRdb ran MiXCR on the PCR reads and lists one entry per CDR3 protein. The sample includes some 6,000 distinct CDR3 sequences, under 20% of them seen just once. The specimen comprised PBMCs, mostly from graft donor cells, sampled 60 days after TCRalphabeta/CD19-depleted stem cell transplant. This sequence originates from a male patient younger than 18 who had a stem cell transplant for acute myeloid leukemia, so the T cells may come from the graft donor.

This CDR3 reads CASSLSKETQYF. Written as DNA, the CDR3 is TGTGCCAGCAGTCTATCCAAAGAGACCCAGTACTTC. The J gene is TRBJ2-5, the V gene TRBV6-2 or TRBV6-3; D not certain. Germline lookup yields CDR1 MNHEY and CDR2 SVGEGT. The CDR3 totals 12 residues. V lost 5 bases to trimming and J lost 3 bases, with 7 bases between them.